This TCR beta chain is drawn from a study of blood T cell repertoires in COVID-19. This CDR3 has 16 amino acids. The V segment lost 5 bases and the J segment 6 bases; nucleotides outside the gene matches: 12. Per the germline V gene, CDR1 is SGHRS and CDR2 is YFSETQ. Using immunoSEQ multiplex PCR, the repertoire was profiled, and TCRdb retains in-frame clones only, with some absent. The sample has 97,000 or so clones, approximately 91% seen once. Specimen: peripheral blood. The rearrangement uses TRBV5-1 and TRBJ2-2; TRBD2 aligns across 8 bases. The source is a man younger than 35 with acute or convalescent COVID-19. In DNA, the CDR3 is TGCGCCAGCAGAAAAGCAGCGGGAGAGGAGTCCGGGGAGCTGTTTTTT. Amino acids: CASRKAAGEESGELFF.